The clone carrying this TCR beta chain showed up just a few times. Participants were aged about 18 to 90 years, lived in 24 US areas, and enrolled virtually. Participant reports of clinical history set cohort assignment. This entry is derived from a study of blood T cell repertoires in COVID-19. Looking at the study overall: Some COVID-19 samples were acute and others convalescent; all came from the United States, Italy and Spain.

The CDR3 is 13 residues long. Germline CDR1 is LNHDA and CDR2 is SQIVND (reference sequence). V gave up 5 bases and J gave up 10 bases, with 17 bases separating them. As processed by the authors: For nucleated cells, counts were estimated from reference gene primer amplification. Clones were read by immunoSEQ multiplex PCR, and TCRdb kept only the in-frame ones, dropping some. The V and J calls and clone size come from that table; D and trimming were worked out from the DNA. Altogether approximately 250,000 clones are present, 88% being singletons, with the ten largest covering 2.5% to 4%. Input material: PBMCs or T cells enriched from blood (not recorded which). The chain employs TRBV19 and TRBJ1-1, with a possible D match to TRBD1 (5 bases). This TCR derives from a woman aged 40 to 50 who had been exposed to COVID-19. The CDR3 region is CASSPGKGLGAFF. DNA for the CDR3: TGTGCCAGTAGTCCAGGGAAGGGGCTAGGAGCTTTCTTT.